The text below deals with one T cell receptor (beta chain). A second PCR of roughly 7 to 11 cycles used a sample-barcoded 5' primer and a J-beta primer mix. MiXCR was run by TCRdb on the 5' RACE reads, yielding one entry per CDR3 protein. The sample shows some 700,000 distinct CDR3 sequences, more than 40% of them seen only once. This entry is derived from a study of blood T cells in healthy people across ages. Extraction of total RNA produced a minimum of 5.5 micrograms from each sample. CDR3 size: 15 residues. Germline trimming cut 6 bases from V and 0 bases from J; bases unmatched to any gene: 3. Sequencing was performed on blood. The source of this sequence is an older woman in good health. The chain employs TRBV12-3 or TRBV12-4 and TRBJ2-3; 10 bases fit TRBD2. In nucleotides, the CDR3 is TGTGCCAGCAGGGTTAGCGGGGGGAGCACAGATACGCAGTATTTT. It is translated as CASRVSGGSTDTQYF.